This TCR beta chain was identified in a study of CD4 T cell repertoires in COVID-19. Study in general: Relabeled CFSE-low cells, IL-2-expanded for about 10 days, met spikes from other coronaviruses.

Sequencing was done directly on freshly isolated, uncultured memory T cells. Sequencing used immunoSEQ multiplex PCR; TCRdb keeps in-frame clones, though not all of them. The sample holds tens of thousands of clones, around 87% seen once. Germline V gene sequence: CDR1 KGHSH, CDR2 LQKENI. CDR3 size: 16 residues. Trimming removed 2 bases from V and 1 base from J; junction bases left unmatched: 3. The chain links TRBV18 to TRBJ2-2; 8 bases are a match to TRBD1. This clonotype was obtained from a human donor who had COVID-19. The specimen was central memory CD4+ T cells from blood, collected before the COVID-19 pandemic. The CDR3 is CASSPRGTGNTGELFF. The CDR3 DNA reads as TGTGCCAGCTCACCAAGAGGGACAGGGAACACCGGGGAGCTGTTTTTT.